This T cell receptor beta chain was observed in a study of identical twins. Findings and caveats of the study: Partly confounded zero-insertion analyses could result from invariant MAIT and iNKT cells. Among beta out-of-frame sequences, excess sharing between twins appeared weaker.

The authors used template switching to add a universal primer site and gave cDNA unique molecular identifiers. Each CDR3 protein gets one entry after TCRdb re-called the 5' RACE reads with MiXCR. This sample carries about 200,000 distinct CDR3 sequences, under 12% of them seen once, and the ten largest clones take over 8%. This clonotype was seen many times. Antigen specificity is unknown. There are 16 residues in the CDR3. V was cut by 4 bases and J by 0 bases, with 13 bases left in between. This sequence joins TRBV12-3 or TRBV12-4 and TRBJ2-1; D is uncertain. Sequencing input: memory T cells sorted from blood. The origin of this receptor is a man in his fifties or sixties in good health. CDR3 DNA sequence: TGTGCCAGCAGTTATTCGACCCTATTCTCCTACAATGAGCAGTTCTTC. As protein: CASSYSTLFSYNEQFF.